This entry features one TCR beta chain sequence. The investigators amplified TCR beta CDR3 regions from RNA transcripts. A first-round RT-PCR of the TCR CDR3 used the HTBI primer set. TCRdb processed the multiplex PCR reads anew with MiXCR; each CDR3 protein has one entry. This table holds some 270,000 distinct CDR3 sequences, more than 20% found once. The data are from a study of T cells in Graves' hyperthyroidism and ophthalmopathy. Per germline, CDR1 SNHLY and CDR2 FYNNEI. The V gene lost 7 bases and the J gene lost 7 bases, with 25 bases spanning the gap. CDR3 length equals 16 residues. Researchers barred patients who had uncontrolled infection, other autoimmune disease, pregnancy or lactation.

V gene TRBV2 combines with J gene TRBJ2-5; possibly TRBD1 or TRBD2 for D (6 bases each). Sequencing was carried out using blood. The clonotype was recovered from a woman between 40 and 50 years old with Graves' ophthalmopathy. This chain's CDR3 is CASISRRWGAGRTQYF. Written as DNA, the CDR3 is TGTGCCAGCATCTCCAGGAGGTGGGGGGCTGGTAGGACCCAGTACTTC. Full variable domain (outside the CDR3, taken from reference TRBV2 and TRBJ2-5): EPEVTQTPSHQVTQMGQEVILRCVPISNHLYFYWYRQILGQKVEFLVSFYNNEISEKSEIFDDQFSVERPDGSNFTLKIRSTKLEDSAMYFCASISRRWGAGRTQYFGPGTRLLVL.